Shown below are 10 T cell receptor beta chains from a single sample sequenced in a study of blood T cell repertoires in COVID-19. TCRdb keeps only in-frame clones here, not all; method: immunoSEQ multiplex PCR. Of 250,000 to 300,000 clones detected, around 90% appear once; the ten largest clones hold 2.2%. The specimen was peripheral blood. The receptors stem from a woman aged 45-65 years who had recovered from COVID-19.

This rearrangement joins TRBV19 to TRBJ2-2, with D uncertain. V was trimmed by 2 bases and J by 5 bases, leaving 6 bases between them. The length of the CDR3 is 13 residues. CDR1 and CDR2 (germline): LNHDA, SQIVND (reference sequence). Here the CDR3 DNA reads TGTGCCAGTAGTATATGGCAGACCGGGGAGCTGTTTTTT. It is translated as CASSIWQTGELFF.

The V and J genes are TRBV18 and TRBJ1-2; 9 bases agree with TRBD1. Germline CDR1 KGHSH, CDR2 LQKENI. The V gene end was trimmed by 4 bases and the J gene end by 7 bases; junction bases not matched to a gene: 7. The CDR3 runs 14 residues. CDR3 in amino acids: CASSREGQGRGYTF. DNA of the CDR3: TGTGCCAGCTCACGGGAGGGACAGGGCCGTGGCTACACCTTC.

Only a few counts were recorded for this clone. This chain joins TRBV29-1 and TRBJ1-2; 7 bases line up with TRBD1. CDR1 is SQVTM and CDR2 is ANQGSEA in the germline V gene. The CDR3 sequence is 15 residues long. After removal of 1 base from V and 0 bases from J, the junction contained 5 bases not matched to a gene. The CDR3 reads CSVEARDRSNYGYTF. CDR3 bases: TGCAGCGTTGAAGCCCGGGACAGATCTAACTATGGCTACACCTTC.

This chain connects TRBV6-4 to TRBJ1-3; D uncertain. Germline loops: CDR1 MRHNA, CDR2 SNTAGT. This CDR3 comprises 14 residues. Trimming removed 2 bases at V and 0 bases at J, with 5 bases between. CDR3 coding DNA: TGTGCCAGCAGTGACACTATCTCTGGAAACACCATATATTTT. The encoded protein is CASSDTISGNTIYF.

The chain employs TRBV19 and TRBJ1-1; 10 nucleotides match TRBD1. Germline-derived CDR1 and CDR2 are LNHDA and SQIVND (reference sequence). CDR3 length: 15 amino acids. The V gene end was trimmed by 5 bases and the J gene end by 5 bases; junction bases not matched to a gene: 8. The CDR3 DNA reads as TGTGCCAGTAGTCTCGAGGGACAGGGGAGGACTGAAGCTTTCTTT. It is translated as CASSLEGQGRTEAFF. Full variable domain (missing parts from reference TRBV19 and TRBJ1-1): DGGITQSPKYLFRKEGQNVTLSCEQNLNHDAMYWYRQDPGQGLRLIYYSQIVNDFQKGDIAEGYSVSREKKESFPLTVTSAQKNPTAFYLCASSLEGQGRTEAFFGQGTRLTVV.

The chain carries TRBV11-2 and TRBJ1-1; D is ambiguous. This CDR3 has 14 residues. Trimming cost V 8 bases and J 1 base, with 14 bases left between them. The germline CDR1 and CDR2 sequences are SGHAT and FQNNGV. The CDR3 coding sequence is TGTGCCAGCCGCACCAGGATGGGGAACACTGAAGCTTTCTTT. Residues: CASRTRMGNTEAFF.

In nucleotides, the CDR3 is TGTGCCAGCAAGTCGGGTCAGGGGACTCAGCCCCAGCATTTT. Encoded protein: CASKSGQGTQPQHF. The chain carries TRBV2 and TRBJ1-5; TRBD1 might be the D (6 bases). This CDR3 is 14 amino acids long. CDR1 is SNHLY and CDR2 is FYNNEI in the germline V gene. Trimming cost V 7 bases and J 6 bases, with 16 bases left between them.

The chain couples TRBV19 to TRBJ2-3, with 9 bases identical to TRBD2. Per germline, CDR1 LNHDA and CDR2 SQIVND (reference sequence). The ends lost 3 bases at V and 4 bases at J; junction bases unmatched: 5. This CDR3 is 15 amino acids long. The CDR3 sequence: CASSMRGGGPDTQYF. In nucleotides, the CDR3 is TGTGCCAGTAGTATGCGGGGGGGCGGACCAGATACGCAGTATTTT.

The rearrangement uses TRBV4-2 and TRBJ1-4, with 9 bases that match TRBD1. CDR3 length equals 15 residues. Germline V CDR1 and CDR2: LGHNA, YNFKEQ. Losses at the gene ends were 2 bases for V and 3 bases for J; bases not matched to a gene: 1. CDR3 sequence (DNA): TGTGCCAGCAGCCAACGGGACAGGGCTAATGAAAAACTGTTTTTT. Its translation is CASSQRDRANEKLFF.

This chain uses TRBV7-3 with TRBJ2-3; TRBD2 aligns across 9 bases. Unmatched junction bases numbered 2, after V lost 3 bases and J lost 4 bases. This CDR3 has 14 amino acids. CDR1 SGHTA and CDR2 FQGTGA come from the germline V gene. CDR3 nucleotide sequence: TGTGCCAGCAGCTTGGGACTAGCAGCAGATACGCAGTATTTT. This gives the protein CASSLGLAADTQYF. The entire variable domain, with the rest obtained from reference TRBV7-3 and TRBJ2-3, is as follows: GAGVSQTPSNKVTEKGKYVELRCDPISGHTALYWYRQSLGQGPEFLIYFQGTGAADDSGLPNDRFFAVRPEGSVSTLKIQRTERGDSAVYLCASSLGLAADTQYFGPGTRLTVL.